Following are 12 T cell receptor beta chains from one sample sequenced in a study of cytomegalovirus exposure and HLA in healthy donors. The study ran its PCR with 60 Vbeta and 13 Jbeta primers. The assay was immunoSEQ multiplex PCR, and TCRdb's table has in-frame clones only and misses some. The table has about 120,000 clones, roughly four fifths seen once. The sequencing sample was made of PBMCs. The receptors were sampled from a woman aged 18 to 35 in good health and CMV-seronegative.

As DNA, the CDR3 is TGTGCCAGCAGCTTGGACGGAGGGGGCTACACCTTC. Translation: CASSLDGGGYTF. The chain is built from TRBV28 and TRBJ1-2, with D unresolved. Trimming took off 6 bases at V and 8 bases at J, with 13 bases between the two ends. The length of the CDR3 is 12 residues. Germline loops: CDR1 MDHEN, CDR2 SYDVKM.

The rearrangement joins TRBV5-1 to TRBJ1-1; D uncertain. The CDR3 sequence is 15 residues long. V shed 0 bases and J shed 4 bases, with 13 bases lying between them. Germline CDR1 and CDR2: SGHRS and YFSETQ. The CDR3 DNA reads TGCGCCAGCAGCTTGGAAGACACCTATTCCACTGAAGCTTTCTTT. This gives the protein CASSLEDTYSTEAFF.

Only a few counts were recorded for this clone. The gene calls are TRBV5-1 and TRBJ2-2; TRBD1 matches at 9 bases. The CDR3 extends over 15 amino acids. With 4 bases clipped from V and 6 bases from J, the junction kept 7 bases outside the gene matches. Germline CDR1 SGHRS, CDR2 YFSETQ. The CDR3 sequence: CASSRDRVGPGELFF. For the CDR3, the DNA is TGCGCCAGCAGCCGGGACAGGGTTGGTCCCGGGGAGCTGTTTTTT.

In this sample, this clone turned up once. The chain combines TRBV19 with TRBJ1-1; the D is unclear. Germline CDR1 is LNHDA and CDR2 is SQIVND (reference sequence). Trimming took 4 bases from V and 0 from J, leaving 6 bases between them. CDR3 length: 13 amino acids. In nucleotides, the CDR3 is TGTGCCAGTAGTACAGGATTGAACACTGAAGCTTTCTTT. Its translation: CASSTGLNTEAFF.

The chain has TRBV6-6 and TRBJ2-7; no clear D gene. The CDR3 extends over 12 amino acids. V lost 8 bases and J 0 bases, leaving 8 bases between the germline ends. Germline lookup yields CDR1 MNHNY and CDR2 SVGAGI (reference sequence). The DNA of the CDR3 is TGTGCCAGCGGTAGGAGCTCCTACGAGCAGTACTTC. Its translation is CASGRSSYEQYF.

The CDR3 loop reads CASSHRQDSYNSPLHF. The DNA for the CDR3 is TGTGCCAGCAGCCACCGACAGGACTCCTATAATTCACCCCTCCACTTT. The chain uses TRBV7-2 and TRBJ1-6, with D possibly being TRBD1 (6 bases). The CDR3 is 16 residues long. The V and J ends lost 5 bases and 0 bases respectively, with 11 bases between them. In germline, CDR1 is SGHTA, CDR2 FQGNSA.

This clone was counted a single time. The chain is built from TRBV10-1 and TRBJ2-7, with D maybe TRBD1 (6 bases). The CDR3 loop spans 12 amino acids. The germline V gene encodes CDR1 WNHNN and CDR2 SYGVQD (reference sequence). Trimming left V 5 bases short and J 3 bases short, with 8 bases between. CDR3 DNA: TGCGCCAGCAGTCGGGACAACTACGAGCAGTACTTC. The encoded protein is CASSRDNYEQYF.

V usage is TRBV18 and J usage is TRBJ1-3; 10 nucleotides line up with TRBD1. Looked up from germline, CDR1 is KGHSH and CDR2 is LQKENI. This CDR3 spans 17 amino acids. With 4 bases clipped from V and 3 bases from J, the junction kept 9 bases outside the gene matches. CDR3 DNA: TGTGCCAGCTCACGACAGGGGGCAGGTGGAGTTGGAAACACCATATATTTT. Its protein is CASSRQGAGGVGNTIYF.

The gene calls are TRBV30 and TRBJ1-3; D is possibly TRBD1 (5 bases). Germline V gene data show CDR1 as GTSNPN and CDR2 as SVGIG (reference sequence). CDR3 size: 14 residues. V was shortened by 3 bases and J by 3 bases, with 12 bases between the two germline ends. The CDR3 DNA is TGTGCCTGGAGGAAGGGACTGCTTGGAAACACCATATATTTT. This codes for CAWRKGLLGNTIYF. Based on the CDR3 plus reference TRBV30 and TRBJ1-3, the full variable domain is SQTIHQWPATLVQPVGSPLSLECTVEGTSNPNLYWYRQAAGRGLQLLFYSVGIGQISSEVPQNLSASRPQDRQFILSSKKLLLSDSGFYLCAWRKGLLGNTIYFGEGSWLTVV.

The chain recombines TRBV7-8 with TRBJ2-1, with 7 bases identical to TRBD2. The CDR3 extends over 20 amino acids. V lost 2 bases and J lost 0; bases outside the gene matches: 16. Germline CDR1 SGHVS, CDR2 FQNEAQ. CDR3 coding DNA: TGTGCCAGCAGCTTACCACAAATCCCTAGCGGCAAGAGCTCCTACAATGAGCAGTTCTTC. This sequence encodes CASSLPQIPSGKSSYNEQFF.

This chain uses TRBV18 with TRBJ1-3; 9 bases align to TRBD1. Germline CDR1 and CDR2: KGHSH and LQKENI. J gave up 3 bases and V 3 bases, and 6 bases lay outside the gene matches. The CDR3 sequence is 16 residues long. CDR3 amino acids: CASSPIGQGNGNTIYF. Written as DNA, the CDR3 is TGTGCCAGCTCACCCATTGGACAGGGGAATGGAAACACCATATATTTT.

For this clone: A read error may produce the germline difference seen at one junction end. J is TRBJ2-4 and V is TRBV6-6; D is possibly TRBD1 (5 bases). The CDR3 consists of 15 residues. CDR1 and CDR2 from the germline V gene are MNHNY and SVGAGI (reference sequence). CDR3 sequence: CASSDRLGAKNSQYF. CDR3 coding DNA: TGTGCCAGCAGTGACCGCCTTGGGGCCAAAAACAGTCAGTACTTC.